Described below is a single T cell receptor (beta chain) sequence and its context. Its specificity is unknown. This specimen belongs to a study of vaccination effects on CD4 cells after COVID-19. Study findings and constraints: Convalescent patients in the study were few, and early post-infection timepoints were absent.

Assay used: immunoSEQ multiplex PCR; TCRdb lists only in-frame clones, some missing. Of roughly 50,000 clones in the sample, 80% were seen once. CDR3 length: 15 amino acids. With 0 bases removed from V and 3 bases from J, the gap between germline ends came to 11 bases. Germline lookup yields CDR1 ENHRY and CDR2 SYGVKD. Sequencing in the ViraFEST assay came after antigen-specific CD4+ T cells had been expanded with viral peptide pools, which were used to stimulate PBMC. The authors isolated CD4+ T cells after around 10 days of culture. Recipients of the vaccine had no prior SARS-CoV-2 infection and negative nucleocapsid antibodies. On day 3 and again on day 7, half the medium was replaced with IL-2 medium.

The chain is built from TRBV10-3 and TRBJ1-2; TRBD1 might be the D (6 bases). The receptor comes from a human donor who received a COVID-19 vaccine. The starting material was CD4+ T cells from PBMCs cultured with HCoV-229E spike peptides, obtained before COVID-19 vaccination. CDR3 nucleotide sequence: TGTGCCATCAGTGAGTCCACAGGGTACGACTATGGCTACACCTTC. The encoded protein is CAISESTGYDYGYTF.